The TCR beta chain described here comes from a study of CD8+CD57+ T cells in acquired aplastic anemia. Profiles of TCR beta VDJ and CDR3 were generated from a genomic DNA template. MiXCR, applied by TCRdb to the reads, yields one record per CDR3 protein. Altogether hundreds of thousands of distinct CDR3 sequences are present, around 33% being singletons, with the ten largest covering 0.75% to 0.95%. All patients picked for sequencing had shown, by flow cytometry, an expansion of CD8+CD57+ cells. The cohort consisted entirely of patients having severe acquired aplastic anemia. A few counts support this clonotype. J lost 5 bases, V lost 6 bases, and 5 bases had no gene match. The CDR3 totals 14 residues. Germline V CDR1 and CDR2: DFQATT, SNEGSKA (reference sequence).

V usage is TRBV20-1 and J usage is TRBJ2-1, with TRBD2 identical over 12 bases. This clonotype originated in a human donor with aplastic anemia. Sequencing used sorted CD4+, CD8+, or CD8+CD57+ T cells (not recorded which) from PBMCs. CDR3 amino acids: CSALRLAGDNEQFF. The CDR3 coding sequence is TGCAGTGCCTTGAGACTAGCGGGGGACAATGAGCAGTTCTTC.